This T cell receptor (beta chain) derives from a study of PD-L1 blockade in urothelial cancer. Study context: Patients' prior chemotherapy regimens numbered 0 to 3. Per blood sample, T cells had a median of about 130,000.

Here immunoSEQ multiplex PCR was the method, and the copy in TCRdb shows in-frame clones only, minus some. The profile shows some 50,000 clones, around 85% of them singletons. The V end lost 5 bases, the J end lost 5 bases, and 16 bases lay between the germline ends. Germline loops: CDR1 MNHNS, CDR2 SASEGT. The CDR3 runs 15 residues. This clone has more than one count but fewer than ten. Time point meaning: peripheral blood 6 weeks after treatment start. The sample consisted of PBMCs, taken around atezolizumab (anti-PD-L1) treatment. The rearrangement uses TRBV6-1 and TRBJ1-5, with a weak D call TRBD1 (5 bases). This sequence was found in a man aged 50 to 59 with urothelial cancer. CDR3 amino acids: CASSLSGSGDQPQHF. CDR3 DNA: TGTGCCAGCAGTCTCTCAGGGTCGGGAGATCAGCCCCAGCATTTT.